This entry concerns a single T cell receptor beta chain. V lost 1 base and J lost 3, with 6 bases in between. This CDR3 is 14 amino acids long. Germline V lookup: CDR1 KGHSH, CDR2 LQKENI. The sample is drawn from a study of blood T cell repertoires in COVID-19. The wider study: Donors in the United States, Italy and Spain gave samples during acute or convalescent COVID-19. PBMCs, B-cell-depleted T cells, or T cells provided the cDNA or gDNA that made up the material.

The protocol was immunoSEQ multiplex PCR, while the TCRdb copy is restricted to in-frame clones and leaves out a portion. The top ten clones hold more than 6.5% of a sample with about 150,000 clones, roughly 90% of them seen once. Enrollees, about 18 to 95 years old, lived in 24 US areas. Sequences were obtained from PBMCs or T cells enriched from blood (not recorded which). The chain recombines TRBV18 with TRBJ1-4; the D is unclear. This clonotype was obtained from a woman in her forties or fifties who had recovered from COVID-19. CDR3: CASSPQGANEKLFF. The CDR3 coding sequence is TGTGCCAGCTCACCACAGGGAGCTAATGAAAAACTGTTTTTT.